The entry below gives a single TCR beta chain sequence along with its context. Its antigen is currently unknown. The sample belongs to a study of T cells in Graves' hyperthyroidism and ophthalmopathy. Study findings and constraints: Blood also carried most thyroid clonotypes expanded above 0.001.

Amplification yielded TCR beta CDR3 regions, with RNA transcripts as the source. HTBI primers were the set used in a first-round RT-PCR of the TCR CDR3. TCRdb independently ran MiXCR on the multiplex PCR reads; one entry per CDR3 protein. In the table there are about 570,000 distinct CDR3 sequences, about 43% of which are singletons. The TCR comes from an adult woman with Graves' disease, either hyperthyroidism or ophthalmopathy (not recorded which). Material for sequencing was peripheral blood or thyroid tissue (not recorded which).

The CDR3 DNA is TGCGCCAGCAGCTCTGCGGGAGGGGACACTGAAGCTTTCTTT. This sequence encodes CASSSAGGDTEAFF. The rearrangement joins TRBV5-1 to TRBJ1-1, with a weak D call TRBD1 (5 bases). Germline CDR1 reads SGHRS; CDR2 reads YFSETQ. V dropped 3 bases and J dropped 3 bases, with 12 bases sitting between them. This CDR3 spans 14 amino acids.